This TCR beta chain emerged from a study of blood T cell repertoires in COVID-19. Study-wide context: T cells, B-cell-depleted T cells, or PBMCs supplied cDNA or gDNA.

V was cut by 2 bases and J by 0 bases, with 10 bases left in between. The CDR3 loop spans 15 amino acids. CDR1 is SGHTA, CDR2 FQGNSA, per germline. Study processing details: Reference gene primer amplification in the assay estimated nucleated cell counts. Sequenced by immunoSEQ multiplex PCR; TCRdb stores in-frame clones only, minus some. Clonal size and the V and J genes are those of that table, whereas D and trimming came from the DNA. The sample yields 250,000 to 350,000 clones, around 84% seen once. Participants spanned ages roughly 18 to 95 years and resided in 20 to 30 US areas. Grouping used clinical history reported by participants in a survey and questionnaire.

The V gene is TRBV7-2, the J gene TRBJ1-1; D ambiguous. The receptor comes from a woman under 30 who had recovered from COVID-19. Sequenced sample: PBMCs or T cells enriched from blood (not recorded which). The CDR3 is CASSLYRYMNTEAFF. The DNA for the CDR3 is TGTGCCAGCAGCTTATACAGATACATGAACACTGAAGCTTTCTTT.